This T cell receptor (beta chain) was documented in a study of blood T cell repertoires in COVID-19. Method: immunoSEQ multiplex PCR; TCRdb's copy keeps in-frame clones and lacks some. The data show over 250,000 clones, with roughly 86% seen just once and approximately 2.5% held by the top ten. V lost 3 bases to trimming and J lost 0 bases, with 11 bases between them. Germline lookup yields CDR1 SGHRS and CDR2 YFSETQ. The length of the CDR3 is 15 residues. Two negative PCRs, clearance, or symptom resolution characterized the recovered Cohort 3 donors. The receptor was isolated from a woman aged 18-29 years who had recovered from COVID-19. This chain connects TRBV5-1 to TRBJ2-3; D unclear. Sequenced material: PBMCs or T cells enriched from blood (not recorded which). The DNA for the CDR3 is TGCGCCAGCAGCTCTGAGCTGTCTAGCACAGATACGCAGTATTTT. Translating it yields CASSSELSSTDTQYF.